These 32 T cell receptor beta chains were all obtained from the same sample, sequenced in a study of T cell repertoires in cytomegalovirus infection. TCRdb recomputed calls from the reads with MiXCR, one row per CDR3 protein. The profile shows about 230,000 distinct CDR3 sequences, approximately 7% of them singletons. The sample comprised PBMCs. The receptors originated from a human donor in good health (CMV status not recorded). Some clones in this sample may be carry-over from other donors' samples.

This clonotype was detected ten times or more. The chain has TRBV6-2 or TRBV6-3 and TRBJ2-5, with TRBD2 identical over 8 bases. Per the germline V gene, CDR1 is MNHEY and CDR2 is SVGEGT. V was clipped by 4 bases and J by 5 bases; unmatched bases: 9. The CDR3 has 15 residues. As DNA, the CDR3 is TGTGCCAGCAGTTGGACCGGGACTAGGGGCGAGACCCAGTACTTC. Protein product: CASSWTGTRGETQYF.

This clonotype was recorded at least ten times. The V gene is TRBV7-6, the J gene TRBJ2-1, with 8 nucleotides matching TRBD1. The germline V gene encodes CDR1 SGHVS and CDR2 FNYEAQ. The junction had 15 bases not matched to a gene; V was cut back by 4 bases and J by 4 bases. The CDR3 is 18 residues long. The CDR3 coding sequence is TGTGCCAGCAGCTCCGTTTCGACAGGGGCTCTCATTTACAATGAGCAGTTCTTC. Protein sequence: CASSSVSTGALIYNEQFF.

This clonotype was observed at least ten times. CDR3 sequence (DNA): TGTGCCAGCACTGGACTAGCGGGGTTACCCTACAATGAGCAGTTCTTC. It translates to CASTGLAGLPYNEQFF. The V call is TRBV7-9, the J call TRBJ2-1, with 12 bases lining up with TRBD2. Germline V gene lookup returns CDR1 SEHNR and CDR2 FQNEAQ (reference sequence). The V segment lost 7 bases and the J segment 2 bases; nucleotides outside the gene matches: 6. The CDR3 extends over 16 amino acids.

This clonotype came up many times. The V gene is TRBV12-3 or TRBV12-4, the J gene TRBJ1-3; D is uncertain. The CDR3 totals 13 residues. Trimming removed 5 bases at V and 2 bases at J, with 7 bases between. CDR3 sequence: CASSPSTGNTIYF. The CDR3 DNA is TGTGCCAGCAGTCCCTCGACTGGAAACACCATATATTTT.

This chain links TRBV29-1 with TRBJ2-1; tentatively, D is TRBD1 or TRBD2 (7 bases each). V was cut by 6 bases and J by 4 bases, with 22 bases left in between. The CDR3 runs 16 residues. Germline V gene data show CDR1 as SQVTM and CDR2 as ANQGSEA. CDR3 in DNA: TGCAGCGTGTCAGAGGGAGGGGGCAGGATGTACAATGAGCAGTTCTTC. Protein: CSVSEGGGRMYNEQFF.

Many counts were recorded for this clonotype. The chain has TRBV7-2 and TRBJ1-1; D is unresolved. The germline CDR1 and CDR2 sequences are SGHTA and FQGNSA. There are 11 residues in the CDR3. V gave up 3 bases and J gave up 10 bases, with 9 bases separating them. The CDR3 nucleotides read TGTGCCAGCAGCTTTGCAAGGCTAGCTTTCTTT. This gives the protein CASSFARLAFF.

This clonotype was seen repeatedly, ten times or more. V and J are TRBV28 and TRBJ1-2; D gene ambiguous. Germline CDR1 and CDR2: MDHEN and SYDVKM. Trimming stripped 5 bases from V and 5 bases from J, with 15 bases between. The CDR3 is 14 amino acids. CDR3 sequence: CASSLPGLGYGYTF. DNA of the CDR3: TGTGCCAGCAGTCTCCCGGGATTGGGTTATGGCTACACCTTC.

There are many counts of this clonotype. The gene calls are TRBV7-9 and TRBJ1-2; 8 bases agree with TRBD1. Germline loops: CDR1 SEHNR, CDR2 FQNEAQ (reference sequence). V shed 8 bases and J 2 bases; nucleotides not matched to a gene: 4. The CDR3 loop spans 13 amino acids. The CDR3 bases are TGTGCCAGCCGCGGGGACAGGAACTATGGCTACACCTTC. As protein: CASRGDRNYGYTF.

This clonotype was detected many times. The V and J genes are TRBV10-3 and TRBJ2-7, with 12 bases matching TRBD1. The germline V gene encodes CDR1 ENHRY and CDR2 SYGVKD. The CDR3 totals 13 residues. Trimming at V came to 8 bases and at J to 3 bases, leaving 2 bases not matched to a gene. The CDR3 sequence: CAIGTGGIYEQYF. The CDR3 bases are TGTGCCATCGGGACAGGGGGCATCTACGAGCAGTACTTC.

This clonotype was seen at least ten times. This chain connects TRBV2 to TRBJ2-7; TRBD1 or TRBD2 may be the D gene (5 bases each). V was pared by 3 bases and J by 6 bases, with 15 bases between. The CDR3 runs to 14 residues. Germline V gene sequence: CDR1 SNHLY, CDR2 FYNNEI. CDR3 sequence: CASSDRGSGSEQYF. The CDR3 DNA is TGTGCCAGCAGTGACCGGGGCAGTGGAAGCGAGCAGTACTTC.

This clonotype came up many times. J is TRBJ2-7 and V is TRBV6-2 or TRBV6-3, with TRBD1 as a possible D gene (6 bases). The CDR3 sequence is 14 residues long. The ends were cut back, 9 bases at V and 4 bases at J, with 19 bases in the middle. Germline V gene lookup returns CDR1 MNHEY and CDR2 SVGEGT. The CDR3 region has the DNA TGTGCCAGTGGACATCCGGGACAAGGGTACGAGCAGTACTTC. This sequence encodes CASGHPGQGYEQYF.

This clonotype was detected ten times or more. The chain couples TRBV7-2 to TRBJ2-3, with D possibly being TRBD2 (6 bases). V lost 0 bases and J 6 bases, leaving 16 bases between the germline ends. Germline values: CDR1 SGHTA, CDR2 FQGNSA. This CDR3 has 16 residues. DNA of the CDR3: TGTGCCAGCAGCTTAGCCATCCTCACCCGGGGGGATACGCAGTATTTT. Protein product: CASSLAILTRGDTQYF.

This clonotype was detected ten times or more. The rearrangement uses TRBV20-1 and TRBJ1-2; tentative D call: TRBD1 (5 bases). The V gene lost 5 bases and the J gene lost 3 bases, with 16 bases spanning the gap. Germline V gene data show CDR1 as DFQATT and CDR2 as SNEGSKA (reference sequence). The CDR3 extends over 14 amino acids. The CDR3 loop reads CSAATGASYYGYTF. The CDR3 DNA reads TGCAGTGCTGCCACCGGGGCTAGCTACTATGGCTACACCTTC.

This clonotype was seen repeatedly, ten times or more. This sequence joins TRBV12-3 or TRBV12-4 and TRBJ1-2, with 7 bases that match TRBD1. CDR3 length equals 14 residues. V was clipped by 7 bases and J by 6 bases; unmatched bases: 11. CDR3 coding DNA: TGTGCCAGCAACATCGCCCGGGACAGCCATGGCTACACCTTC. Translation gives CASNIARDSHGYTF.

The table lists this clonotype with many counts. At one of its ends the junction is not consistent with the germline gene, which may arise from a read error. The chain is built from TRBV5-1 and TRBJ2-5, with D maybe TRBD2 (6 bases). The CDR3 consists of 13 residues. Germline lookup yields CDR1 SGHRS and CDR2 YFSETQ. This chain's CDR3 is CASSLGGEETQYF. CDR3 in DNA: TGTGCCAGCAGCTTAGGAGGGGAAGAGACCCAGTACTTC.

This clonotype was detected many times. V gene TRBV20-1 combines with J gene TRBJ1-2; 9 positions agree with TRBD1. Per the germline V gene, CDR1 is DFQATT and CDR2 is SNEGSKA (reference sequence). This CDR3 has 14 residues. Trimming removed 6 bases from V and 4 bases from J; junction bases left unmatched: 9. The DNA for the CDR3 is TGCAGTGCAGGCGCCGGGACAGGGATCTATGGCTACACCTTC. It codes for CSAGAGTGIYGYTF.

This clonotype was observed many times. CDR3 DNA: TGTGCCTGCTCTCGGGGGGGCCGCGGCACCGGGGAGCTGTTTTTT. Translating it yields CACSRGGRGTGELFF. V gene TRBV30 combines with J gene TRBJ2-2; 8 bases agree with TRBD2. Germline CDR1 and CDR2: GTSNPN and SVGIG (reference sequence). The CDR3 sequence is 15 residues long. Germline trimming cut 6 bases from V and 4 bases from J; bases unmatched to any gene: 10.

This chain links TRBV19 with TRBJ2-6, with D possibly TRBD1 on 7 matching bases. CDR1 and CDR2 (germline): LNHDA, SQIVND (reference sequence). The CDR3 length is 17 residues. V dropped 9 bases and J dropped 0 bases, with 18 bases sitting between them. The CDR3 region is CARTRDRTSSGANVLTF. As DNA, the CDR3 is TGTGCCAGGACTAGGGACAGAACTAGCTCTGGGGCCAACGTCCTGACTTTC.

This clonotype was recorded at least ten times. The chain recombines TRBV7-2 with TRBJ2-5, with D perhaps TRBD2 (6 bases). The CDR3 is 20 amino acids. Germline V lookup: CDR1 SGHTA, CDR2 FQGNSA. V was clipped by 1 base and J by 1 base, with 25 bases between them. CDR3 region: CASSLVGGTGSRNSQETQYF. For the CDR3, the DNA is TGTGCCAGCAGCTTAGTGGGGGGTACCGGGAGCCGAAATTCCCAAGAGACCCAGTACTTC.

This clonotype was seen ten or more times. The chain is built from TRBV19 and TRBJ2-1; 8 bases match TRBD2. Germline values: CDR1 LNHDA, CDR2 SQIVND (reference sequence). V trimming: 5 bases; J trimming: 8 bases; junction bases outside the gene matches: 2. The CDR3 sequence is 12 residues long. The CDR3 nucleotides are TGTGCCAGTAGTCTAGCGGGCTATGAGCAGTTCTTC. This sequence encodes CASSLAGYEQFF. The whole variable domain, remainder taken from reference TRBV19 and TRBJ2-1, is DGGITQSPKYLFRKEGQNVTLSCEQNLNHDAMYWYRQDPGQGLRLIYYSQIVNDFQKGDIAEGYSVSREKKESFPLTVTSAQKNPTAFYLCASSLAGYEQFFGPGTRLTVL.

This clonotype was counted many times. The gene calls are TRBV28 and TRBJ2-1; possible D gene TRBD2, 5 bases. Trimming left V 4 bases short and J 10 bases short, with 14 bases between. The CDR3 extends over 13 amino acids. CDR1 is MDHEN, CDR2 SYDVKM, per germline. The CDR3 nucleotides are TGTGCCAGCAGTTATCCTTTAGAGGGAGAGCAGTTCTTC. Translated: CASSYPLEGEQFF.

This clonotype was observed a few times. This chain links TRBV20-1 with TRBJ1-3; D unresolved. Germline V gene sequence: CDR1 DFQATT, CDR2 SNEGSKA (reference sequence). The CDR3 runs to 14 residues. V was pared by 5 bases and J by 4 bases, with 15 bases between. CDR3 protein: CSARASPVGNTIYF. CDR3 nucleotide sequence: TGCAGTGCTCGGGCCTCCCCTGTCGGAAACACCATATATTTT.

This clonotype was picked up many times. This rearrangement joins TRBV7-2 to TRBJ2-1, with 7 bases lining up with TRBD2. The CDR3 contains 15 residues. In germline, CDR1 is SGHTA, CDR2 FQGNSA. The junction had 8 bases not matched to a gene; V was cut back by 2 bases and J by 7 bases. The CDR3 DNA sequence: TGTGCCAGCAGCTTATGGTGGGGGGGAAAAAATGAGCAGTTCTTC. It is translated as CASSLWWGGKNEQFF. The full variable domain, with the rest looked up from reference TRBV7-2 and TRBJ2-1, is GAGVSQSPSNKVTEKGKDVELRCDPISGHTALYWYRQSLGQGLEFLIYFQGNSAPDKSGLPSDRFSAERTGGSVSTLTIQRTQQEDSAVYLCASSLWWGGKNEQFFGPGTRLTVL.

This clonotype was seen many times. This chain connects TRBV7-2 to TRBJ1-1; perhaps TRBD1 as D (5 bases). Germline V gene sequence: CDR1 SGHTA, CDR2 FQGNSA. With 1 base removed from V and 5 bases from J, the gap between germline ends came to 11 bases. This CDR3 has 14 amino acids. The CDR3 DNA reads as TGTGCCAGCAGCTTAGTAGGGTGGGGGACTGAAGCTTTCTTT. This translates into CASSLVGWGTEAFF.

The sample holds many counts of this clonotype. The chain uses TRBV4-3 and TRBJ2-5, with D tentatively TRBD2 (5 bases). Trimming took 1 base from V and 1 from J, leaving 13 bases between them. This CDR3 has 16 residues. Germline V gene lookup returns CDR1 LGHNA and CDR2 YSLEER. CDR3 in amino acids: CASSQGYEGGQETQYF. CDR3 nucleotide sequence: TGCGCCAGCAGCCAAGGATATGAGGGCGGCCAAGAGACCCAGTACTTC.

This clonotype was recorded at least ten times. The chain employs TRBV13 and TRBJ1-6, with D perhaps TRBD1 (5 bases). CDR3 size: 15 residues. Deletions cut 5 bases from V and 6 bases from J, with 14 bases between. Germline V gives CDR1 PRHDT, CDR2 FYEKMQ (reference sequence). The CDR3 coding sequence is TGTGCCAGCAGCGCCCGGGACGGACTTAATTCACCCCTCCACTTT. Encoded protein: CASSARDGLNSPLHF.

This clonotype has ten or more counts. The gene calls are TRBV7-2 and TRBJ2-2; 8 positions agree with TRBD1. The CDR3 is 16 residues long. Germline lookup yields CDR1 SGHTA and CDR2 FQGNSA. Trimming removed 5 bases from V and 4 bases from J; junction bases left unmatched: 9. The chain's CDR3 is CASSPYRTGLTGELFF. CDR3 coding DNA: TGTGCCAGCAGCCCCTATCGGACAGGGCTCACCGGGGAGCTGTTTTTT.

On this clonotype itself: It may be a read error: a sequence one base away is much more abundant. V and J are TRBV2 and TRBJ1-2; D is unresolved. Germline CDR1 SNHLY, CDR2 FYNNEI. CDR3 size: 15 residues. In nucleotides, the CDR3 is TGTGTCAGCAAGGTGGGGTCTTCCCCGCAGGACGGCTACACCTTC. Translation gives CVSKVGSSPQDGYTF.

This clonotype has a count of ten or more. The chain combines TRBV19 with TRBJ2-3; tentatively, D is TRBD2 (6 bases). Trimming pared 1 base from V and 10 bases from J, leaving 15 bases between. The CDR3 sequence is 14 residues long. Germline assignment: CDR1 LNHDA and CDR2 SQIVND (reference sequence). CDR3 protein: CASSIGDSLTAQYF. The CDR3 bases are TGTGCCAGTAGTATAGGGGACTCCCTTACGGCGCAGTATTTT.

This clonotype was observed at least ten times. The chain recombines TRBV12-5 with TRBJ2-2; 9 nucleotides match TRBD1. Trimming took 1 base from V and 4 from J; bases not matched to a gene: 1. In germline, CDR1 is LGHNT, CDR2 FRNRAP. The CDR3 covers 15 residues. As DNA, the CDR3 is TGTGCTAGTGGTTTGGGGACAGGGGCCACCGGGGAGCTGTTTTTT. Its protein product is CASGLGTGATGELFF.

This clonotype was seen repeatedly, ten times or more. The chain carries TRBV28 and TRBJ1-5; D remains ambiguous. The germline V and J ends were trimmed by 3 bases and 0 bases, with 12 bases remaining between them. The CDR3 is 16 amino acids. Germline V gives CDR1 MDHEN, CDR2 SYDVKM. The DNA of the CDR3 is TGTGCCAGCAGTTTCGAGGTTGGAAATAGCAATCAGCCCCAGCATTTT. This gives the protein CASSFEVGNSNQPQHF.

The V gene is TRBV6-2 or TRBV6-3, the J gene TRBJ1-1; the match to TRBD1 covers 10 bases. The CDR3 loop spans 15 amino acids. Germline V gives CDR1 MNHEY, CDR2 SVGEGT. The trim removed 6 bases at V and 3 bases at J, leaving 7 bases unmatched. The DNA for the CDR3 is TGTGCCAGCAGAAGACAGGGGGCGGGCGACACTGAAGCTTTCTTT. Translation: CASRRQGAGDTEAFF.